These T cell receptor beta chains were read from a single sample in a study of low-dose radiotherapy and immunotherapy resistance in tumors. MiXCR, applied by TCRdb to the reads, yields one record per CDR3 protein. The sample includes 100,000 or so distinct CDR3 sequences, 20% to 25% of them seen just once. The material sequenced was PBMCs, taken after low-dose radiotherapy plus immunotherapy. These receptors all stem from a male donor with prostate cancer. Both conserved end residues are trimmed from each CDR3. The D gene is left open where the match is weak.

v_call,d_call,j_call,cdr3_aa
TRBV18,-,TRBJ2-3,ASTPGGRRDTQY
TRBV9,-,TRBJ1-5,ASSQANNQPQH
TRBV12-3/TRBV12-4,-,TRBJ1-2,ASSGDGLNYGYT
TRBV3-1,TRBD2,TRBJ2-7,ASSQTSGAYEQY
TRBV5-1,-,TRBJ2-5,ASSLLTAEETQY
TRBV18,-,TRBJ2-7,ASSPARDRSQG
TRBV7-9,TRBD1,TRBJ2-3,ASSSGTGDSTDTQY
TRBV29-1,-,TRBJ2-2,SVGLESGELF
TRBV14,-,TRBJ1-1,ASSLGTSTEAF
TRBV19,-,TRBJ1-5,ASSISPPENNQPQH
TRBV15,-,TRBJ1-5,ATSRASGALPQH
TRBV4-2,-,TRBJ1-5,ASSQGPGIANQPQH
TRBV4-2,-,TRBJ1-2,ASSQALGGANYGYT
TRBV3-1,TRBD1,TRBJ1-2,ASSYRRTGDYGYT
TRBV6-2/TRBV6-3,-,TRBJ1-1,ASSVPYTEAF
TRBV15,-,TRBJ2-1,ATSTPISNEQF
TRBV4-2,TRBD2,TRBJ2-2,ASRTGGDAGELF
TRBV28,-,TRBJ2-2,ASNLSPNTGELF
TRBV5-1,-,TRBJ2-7,ASSRSGDYEQY
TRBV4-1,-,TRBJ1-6,ASSPGEYSPLH
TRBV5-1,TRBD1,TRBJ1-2,ASSPGTATNYGYT
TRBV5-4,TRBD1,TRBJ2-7,ATSRQGDYEQY
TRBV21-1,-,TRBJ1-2,ASSKGRAEYGDGYT
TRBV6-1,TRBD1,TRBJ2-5,ASRETGNQETQY
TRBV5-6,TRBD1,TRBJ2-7,ASSGQGWYEQY
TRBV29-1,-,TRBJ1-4,SALAATNEKLF
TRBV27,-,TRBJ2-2,ASQRSVTGELF
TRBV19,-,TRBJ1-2,ASSAGDGYGYT
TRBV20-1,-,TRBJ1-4,SAPVATGIEKLF
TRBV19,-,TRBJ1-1,ASTPGRPQQMTTEAF
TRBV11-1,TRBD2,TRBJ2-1,ASSLAGQTSSYEQF
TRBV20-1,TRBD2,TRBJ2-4,SAPASGGAFGAKNIQY
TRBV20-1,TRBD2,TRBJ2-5,SAETPGLAGSETQY
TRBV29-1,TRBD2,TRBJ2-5,SGRLAGVQETQY
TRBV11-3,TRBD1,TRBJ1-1,ASSLDSGTADEAF
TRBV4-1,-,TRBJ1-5,ASSQDPAQPQH
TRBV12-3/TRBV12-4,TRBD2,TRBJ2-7,ASIPAGGGSYEQY
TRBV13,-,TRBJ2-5,ASSFDRQETQY
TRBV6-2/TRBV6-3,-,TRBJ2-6,AISESMSSGANVLT
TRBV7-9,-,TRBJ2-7,ASRPYKAYEQY
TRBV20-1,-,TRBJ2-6,SATLGGGAGANVLT
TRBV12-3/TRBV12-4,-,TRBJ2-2,ASTYSGWRNGELF